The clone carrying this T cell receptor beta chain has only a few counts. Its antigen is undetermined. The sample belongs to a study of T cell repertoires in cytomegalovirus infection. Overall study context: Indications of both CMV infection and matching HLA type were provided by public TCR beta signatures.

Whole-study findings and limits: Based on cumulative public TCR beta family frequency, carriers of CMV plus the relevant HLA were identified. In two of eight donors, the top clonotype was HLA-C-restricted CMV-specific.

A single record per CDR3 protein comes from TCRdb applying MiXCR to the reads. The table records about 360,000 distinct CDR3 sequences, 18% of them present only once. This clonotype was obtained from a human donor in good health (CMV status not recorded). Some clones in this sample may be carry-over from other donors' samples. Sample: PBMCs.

The DNA for the CDR3 is TGTGCCATCAGTGACGACAGGGGTTACGAAAAACTGTTTTTT. This codes for CAISDDRGYEKLFF. The V gene is TRBV10-3, the J gene TRBJ1-4; 8 bases line up with TRBD1. There are 14 residues in the CDR3. V was pared by 3 bases and J by 8 bases, with 5 bases of the junction left unmatched. Germline loops: CDR1 ENHRY, CDR2 SYGVKD.